This T cell receptor (beta chain) came from a study of technical replicates of blood from a handful of donors. The germline V gene has CDR1 SEHNR and CDR2 FQNEAQ (reference sequence). Trimming stripped 2 bases from V and 4 bases from J, with 12 bases between. This CDR3 spans 15 amino acids. Sequencing used immunoSEQ multiplex PCR; TCRdb keeps in-frame clones, though not all of them. This table holds over 50,000 clones, around 87% found once. Sequences were obtained from PBMCs. The TCR comes from a human donor in good health. Some clones in this sample may be carry-over from other donors' samples. The V call is TRBV7-9, the J call TRBJ2-1; possible D gene TRBD2, 6 bases. CDR3 in amino acids: CASSLSGGDYNEQFF. CDR3 sequence (DNA): TGTGCCAGCAGCTTATCTGGCGGGGATTACAATGAGCAGTTCTTC. Together with reference TRBV7-9 and TRBJ2-1, the CDR3 gives the full variable domain: DTGVSQNPRHKITKRGQNVTFRCDPISEHNRLYWYRQTLGQGPEFLTYFQNEAQLEKSRLLSDRFSAERPKGSFSTLEIQRTEQGDSAMYLCASSLSGGDYNEQFFGPGTRLTVL.